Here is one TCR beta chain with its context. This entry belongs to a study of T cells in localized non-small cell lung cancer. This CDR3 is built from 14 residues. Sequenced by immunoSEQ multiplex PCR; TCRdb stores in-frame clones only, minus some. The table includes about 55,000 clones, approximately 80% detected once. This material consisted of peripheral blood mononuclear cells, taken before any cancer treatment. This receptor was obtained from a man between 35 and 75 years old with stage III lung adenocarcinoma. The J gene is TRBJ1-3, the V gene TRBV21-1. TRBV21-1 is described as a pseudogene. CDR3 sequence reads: CASSSCSKGNTIYF. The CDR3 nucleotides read TGTGCCAGCAGCAGCTGCTCCAAGGGAAACACCATATATTTT.